The subject of this entry is one T cell receptor (beta chain). Its antigen remains unidentified. The data belong to a study of CXCR3-negative and CXCR3-positive naive CD8 T cells. About the study: Each library gave roughly 1.6 +/- 0.3 million of approximately 150 million TRB reads.

Libraries were UMI-labeled 5' RACE TRB cDNA. TCRdb reworked the 5' RACE reads into one entry per CDR3 protein, no DNA. The specimen's table records tens of thousands of distinct CDR3 sequences. Overall study results and limits: For CXCR3-positive naive cells, TRB CDR3s were more hydrophobic than those of CXCR3-negative naive cells. With respect to TRBV-TRBJ usage, naive CXCR3-negative and CXCR3-positive cells were similar; memory differed. Both naive subsets had comparably high diversity; memory CD8+ cells much lower.

The source material was naive CXCR3+ CD8+ T cells from blood. The subset: CD45RO-CCR7+CD27+CD95- naive CD8+ T cells expressing CXCR3 (TNR3+). This receptor was obtained from a human donor in good health. Some clones in this sample may be carry-over from other donors' samples.

CDR3 amino acids: CSVEGSQDNEKLFF. The chain recombines TRBV29-1 with TRBJ1-4. Germline CDR1 and CDR2: SQVTM and ANQGSEA. This CDR3 contains 14 residues. The full variable domain, in which reference TRBV29-1 and TRBJ1-4 provide the parts outside the CDR3, is SAVISQKPSRDICQRGTSLTIQCQVDSQVTMMFWYRQQPGQSLTLIATANQGSEATYESGFVIDKFPISRPNLTFSTLTVSNMSPEDSSIYLCSVEGSQDNEKLFFGSGTQLSVL.